These 30 T cell receptor beta chains came from one sample sequenced in a study of blood T cell repertoires in COVID-19. Assay used: immunoSEQ multiplex PCR; TCRdb lists only in-frame clones, some missing. The sample contains approximately 130,000 clones, 84% of which appear only once. The specimen was peripheral blood. These receptors were taken from a human donor in a cohort sampled during active COVID-19.

The rearrangement joins TRBV6-6 to TRBJ2-7; possible D gene TRBD1, 5 bases. The V and J ends lost 7 bases and 6 bases respectively, with 16 bases between them. Germline CDR1 MNHNY, CDR2 SVGAGI (reference sequence). The CDR3 has 13 amino acids. The CDR3 is CASNNARAREQYF. The CDR3 DNA sequence: TGTGCCAGCAACAACGCCAGGGCCCGCGAGCAGTACTTC.

The chain recombines TRBV6-6 with TRBJ1-5; D may be TRBD1 (5 bases). Germline V CDR1 and CDR2: MNHNY, SVGAGI (reference sequence). This CDR3 comprises 14 residues. V was clipped by 0 bases and J by 4 bases, with 7 bases between them. CDR3 in DNA: TGTGCCAGCAGTTACTCGGGGGGGAATCAGCCCCAGCATTTT. Amino acid sequence: CASSYSGGNQPQHF.

This clone occurred once. The J gene is TRBJ1-1, the V gene TRBV19, with D possibly being TRBD1 (5 bases). Trimming shortened V by 4 bases and J by 0 bases, and 12 bases separated the two germline ends. Germline-derived CDR1 and CDR2 are LNHDA and SQIVND (reference sequence). CDR3 length: 15 residues. This chain's CDR3 is CASSTGDRLNTEAFF. The CDR3 DNA reads TGTGCCAGTAGTACGGGGGACCGATTGAACACTGAAGCTTTCTTT.

V usage is TRBV29-1 and J usage is TRBJ2-1, with 7 bases identical to TRBD1. V shed 6 bases and J 5 bases; nucleotides not matched to a gene: 7. The CDR3 has 13 residues. The germline gives CDR1 SQVTM, CDR2 ANQGSEA. CDR3 sequence (DNA): TGCAGCGTCGGACAGGACGCCGACAATGAGCAGTTCTTC. As protein: CSVGQDADNEQFF.

This chain connects TRBV30 to TRBJ2-7, with TRBD2 matching 7 bases. J was trimmed by 0 bases and V by 0 bases; bases with no gene match: 2. The germline V gene has CDR1 GTSNPN and CDR2 SVGIG (reference sequence). CDR3 length equals 14 residues. The CDR3 DNA follows: TGTGCCTGGAGTGTAGCGGGGCCCTCCTACGAGCAGTACTTC. Translating it yields CAWSVAGPSYEQYF.

The chain recombines TRBV7-2 with TRBJ2-7, with a weak D call TRBD1 (6 bases). V gave up 0 bases and J gave up 7 bases, with 13 bases separating them. Per germline, CDR1 SGHTA and CDR2 FQGNSA. This CDR3 is 14 amino acids long. The CDR3 DNA is TGTGCCAGCAGCTTAGCACAGGGATTGGGGGAGCAGTACTTC. This sequence encodes CASSLAQGLGEQYF.

This clone was seen only a few times. This chain uses TRBV5-1 with TRBJ1-3; D possibly corresponds to TRBD1 (6 bases). Trimming removed 4 bases at V and 0 bases at J, with 14 bases between. Germline values: CDR1 SGHRS, CDR2 YFSETQ. The length of the CDR3 is 16 residues. The CDR3 spells CASSARQVYSGNTIYF. The CDR3 DNA is TGCGCCAGCAGCGCTAGACAGGTCTACTCTGGAAACACCATATATTTT.

The rearrangement links TRBV3-1 (or the pseudogene TRBV3-2) to TRBJ2-3, with 7 bases lining up with TRBD2. Germline-derived CDR1 and CDR2 are LGHDT and YNNKEL (reference sequence). V trimming: 4 bases; J trimming: 3 bases; junction bases outside the gene matches: 13. This CDR3 has 17 residues. CDR3: CASSPDLGRGLTDTQYF. The CDR3, as DNA: TGTGCCAGCAGCCCCGATCTTGGGCGGGGGTTGACAGATACGCAGTATTTT.

In DNA form, the CDR3 reads TGTGCCTGGAGCGGACTAGCGGAGAGCACAGATACGCAGTATTTT. Amino acid sequence: CAWSGLAESTDTQYF. The chain recombines TRBV30 with TRBJ2-3; 10 bases map to TRBD2. Germline assignment: CDR1 GTSNPN and CDR2 SVGIG (reference sequence). The CDR3 runs 15 residues. Germline trimming cut 3 bases from V and 0 bases from J; bases unmatched to any gene: 3.

The chain has TRBV5-1 and TRBJ2-7; weak D call: TRBD1 (6 bases). The germline V and J ends were trimmed by 3 bases and 3 bases, with 13 bases remaining between them. The CDR3 runs 14 residues. Per the germline V gene, CDR1 is SGHRS and CDR2 is YFSETQ. CDR3 in DNA: TGCGCCAGCAGCTCCGGACAGAGCAACTACGAGCAGTACTTC. It codes for CASSSGQSNYEQYF.

This clone appeared a few times. This chain links TRBV5-1 with TRBJ2-7, with a weak D call TRBD2 (6 bases). CDR1 SGHRS and CDR2 YFSETQ come from the germline V gene. The CDR3 runs to 15 residues. V lost 2 bases and J 2 bases, leaving 14 bases between the germline ends. This CDR3 reads CASSFSAGPTYEQYF. CDR3 nucleotide sequence: TGCGCCAGCAGCTTTTCCGCGGGACCTACCTACGAGCAGTACTTC.

J is TRBJ1-5 and V is TRBV4-2, with D tentatively TRBD1 (6 bases). Germline loops: CDR1 LGHNA, CDR2 YNFKEQ. There are 13 residues in the CDR3. V lost 10 bases to trimming and J lost 5 bases, with 15 bases between them. In DNA form, the CDR3 reads TGTGCCACATCAAGGACAGAGGATCAGCCCCAGCATTTT. Its translation: CATSRTEDQPQHF.

The rearrangement links TRBV25-1 to TRBJ2-2; 8 bases line up with TRBD2. Losses at the gene ends were 4 bases for V and 3 bases for J; bases not matched to a gene: 4. The CDR3 has 15 amino acids. CDR1 is MGHDK and CDR2 is SYGVNS in the germline V gene. This CDR3 reads CASSAGGAYTGELFF. CDR3 nucleotides: TGTGCCAGCAGTGCCGGGGGGGCCTACACCGGGGAGCTGTTTTTT. Variable domain in full (rest from reference TRBV25-1 and TRBJ2-2): EADIYQTPRYLVIGTGKKITLECSQTMGHDKMYWYQQDPGMELHLIHYSYGVNSTEKGDLSSESTVSRIRTEHFPLTLESARPSHTSQYLCASSAGGAYTGELFFGEGSRLTVL.

CDR3 region: CASSLRFRDSEAVYGYTF. The DNA for the CDR3 is TGTGCCAGCAGCTTGAGGTTTAGGGACAGTGAAGCCGTCTATGGCTACACCTTC. The chain employs TRBV5-5 and TRBJ1-2, with TRBD1 identical over 7 bases. Germline CDR1 is SGHKS and CDR2 is YYEKEE (reference sequence). V was clipped by 1 base and J by 4 bases; unmatched bases: 16. This CDR3 spans 18 amino acids.

The chain is built from TRBV11-2 and TRBJ2-2; 8 bases match TRBD2. V lost 7 bases and J lost 5; bases outside the gene matches: 9. The length of the CDR3 is 15 residues. In germline, CDR1 is SGHAT, CDR2 FQNNGV. The CDR3 region has the DNA TGTGCCAGCACCTTCCCCCCGGGAGGGACCGGGGAGCTGTTTTTT. Translating gives CASTFPPGGTGELFF.

The V gene is TRBV10-3, the J gene TRBJ2-5, with 8 bases fitting TRBD2. Unmatched junction bases numbered 10, after V lost 2 bases and J lost 2 bases. The CDR3 extends over 17 amino acids. The germline V gene encodes CDR1 ENHRY and CDR2 SYGVKD. CDR3 nucleotides: TGTGCCATCAGTGAGAGGGCGTTAGCGGGGAGACAAGAGACCCAGTACTTC. The encoded protein is CAISERALAGRQETQYF.

The table lists this clone with a count of one. This chain links TRBV5-6 with TRBJ1-3; D might be TRBD1 (5 bases). Germline lookup yields CDR1 SGHDT and CDR2 YYEEEE. The CDR3 has 12 residues. V lost 2 bases to trimming and J lost 9 bases, with 9 bases between them. In DNA form, the CDR3 reads TGTGCCAGCAGCTTCGCCGGGGGCACCATATATTTT. Protein sequence: CASSFAGGTIYF. Filled out from reference TRBV5-6 and TRBJ1-3, the complete variable domain reads DAGVTQSPTHLIKTRGQQVTLRCSPKSGHDTVSWYQQALGQGPQFIFQYYEEEERQRGNFPDRFSGHQFPNYSSELNVNALLLGDSALYLCASSFAGGTIYFGEGSWLTVV.

This clone was observed a few times. The CDR3 here is CASSQTSGGPMVTQYF. CDR3 bases: TGTGCCAGCAGCCAGACTAGCGGGGGCCCTATGGTTACGCAGTATTTT. This chain connects TRBV28 to TRBJ2-3; 12 bases agree with TRBD2. V shed 6 bases and J 8 bases; nucleotides not matched to a gene: 12. Germline loops: CDR1 MDHEN, CDR2 SYDVKM. The CDR3 is 16 amino acids.

V gene TRBV5-1 combines with J gene TRBJ2-7, with 8 bases lining up with TRBD1. This CDR3 comprises 15 residues. V dropped 0 bases and J dropped 5; count of bases not matched to a gene: 7. Germline V gene lookup returns CDR1 SGHRS and CDR2 YFSETQ. The CDR3 protein is CASSLVAGGSDEQYF. The CDR3 region has the DNA TGCGCCAGCAGCTTGGTGGCAGGGGGCTCAGACGAGCAGTACTTC.

The chain recombines TRBV19 with TRBJ2-7; D is possibly TRBD2 (6 bases). Germline values: CDR1 LNHDA, CDR2 SQIVND (reference sequence). Trimming took off 5 bases at V and 3 bases at J, with 11 bases between the two ends. CDR3 size: 13 residues. CDR3 sequence (DNA): TGTGCCAGTAGTCTGGGACTGTACTACGAGCAGTACTTC. Protein sequence: CASSLGLYYEQYF.

V usage is TRBV18 and J usage is TRBJ1-3; 7 bases map to TRBD1. The CDR3 has 18 amino acids. V lost 2 bases, J lost 2 bases, and 12 bases stayed unmatched. Germline loops: CDR1 KGHSH, CDR2 LQKENI. Here the CDR3 reads CASSPAGNRGRTGNTIYF. CDR3 nucleotides: TGTGCCAGCTCACCAGCGGGGAACAGGGGTAGGACTGGAAACACCATATATTTT.

The chain carries TRBV6-2 or TRBV6-3 and TRBJ1-4, with TRBD1 matching 8 bases. The length of the CDR3 is 13 residues. V shed 4 bases, J shed 10 bases, and the junction held 5 bases outside the gene matches. The germline CDR1 and CDR2 sequences are MNHEY and SVGEGT. The CDR3 loop is CASSSGGLGKLFF. DNA for the CDR3: TGTGCCAGCAGTTCAGGGGGCCTGGGAAAACTGTTTTTT.

The gene calls are TRBV18 and TRBJ2-1, with a weak D call TRBD2 (7 bases). Trimming cost V 4 bases and J 10 bases, with 11 bases left between them. The CDR3 has 12 amino acids. Germline V gives CDR1 KGHSH, CDR2 LQKENI. CDR3 sequence (DNA): TGTGCCAGCTCACTAGGGGGGGCAGAGCAGTTCTTC. It codes for CASSLGGAEQFF.

The chain uses TRBV18 and TRBJ2-3; D unclear. V lost 5 bases and J lost 0, with 6 bases in between. The CDR3 runs 13 residues. The germline V gene has CDR1 KGHSH and CDR2 LQKENI. The CDR3 DNA follows: TGTGCCAGCTCAAACAATAGCACAGATACGCAGTATTTT. Its protein is CASSNNSTDTQYF.

Written as DNA, the CDR3 is TGTGCCAGCAGTTACCCAGGGGACACTGAAGCTTTCTTT. Residues: CASSYPGDTEAFF. The rearrangement uses TRBV27 and TRBJ1-1; tentative D call: TRBD1 (6 bases). Germline CDR1 is MNHEY and CDR2 is SMNVEV (reference sequence). The CDR3 is 13 amino acids. V was clipped by 4 bases and J by 3 bases, with 9 bases between them.

On this clone: This same CDR3 is encoded by further DNA sequences in the sample. V and J are TRBV10-2 and TRBJ1-2; no definite D call. This CDR3 has 11 amino acids. Germline lookup yields CDR1 WSHSY and CDR2 SAAADI. V lost 5 bases, J lost 4 bases, and 5 bases lay in between. CDR3 loop: CASSSGYGYTF. In DNA form, the CDR3 reads TGCGCCAGCAGTTCAGGCTATGGCTACACCTTC.

The gene calls are TRBV30 and TRBJ2-7; 8 bases are shared with TRBD1. The CDR3 loop spans 13 amino acids. Germline lookup yields CDR1 GTSNPN and CDR2 SVGIG (reference sequence). After removal of 4 bases from V and 1 base from J, the junction contained 3 bases not matched to a gene. The CDR3 protein is CAWMGTGSYEQYF. The CDR3 DNA reads TGTGCCTGGATGGGGACAGGTTCCTACGAGCAGTACTTC.

The genes are TRBV30 and TRBJ2-2, with a weak D call TRBD2 (7 bases). Germline V gene data show CDR1 as GTSNPN and CDR2 as SVGIG (reference sequence). The V end lost 0 bases, the J end lost 4 bases, and 12 bases lay between the germline ends. The CDR3 contains 15 residues. This CDR3 is CAWSVGGARTGELFF. In nucleotides, the CDR3 is TGTGCCTGGAGTGTTGGGGGGGCGCGCACCGGGGAGCTGTTTTTT. The full variable domain, with the rest looked up from reference TRBV30 and TRBJ2-2, is SQTIHQWPATLVQPVGSPLSLECTVEGTSNPNLYWYRQAAGRGLQLLFYSVGIGQISSEVPQNLSASRPQDRQFILSSKKLLLSDSGFYLCAWSVGGARTGELFFGEGSRLTVL.

As DNA, the CDR3 is TGTGCCACCTTTGACAGGCGCTCCTACGAGCAGTACTTC. Amino acid sequence: CATFDRRSYEQYF. The chain couples TRBV6-6 to TRBJ2-7; perhaps TRBD1 as D (6 bases). CDR1 MNHNY and CDR2 SVGAGI come from the germline V gene (reference sequence). The V end lost 10 bases, the J end lost 0 bases, and 13 bases lay between the germline ends. The CDR3 is 13 residues long.

J is TRBJ2-7 and V is TRBV7-9, with TRBD1 matching 7 bases. V lost 4 bases to trimming and J lost 0 bases; unmatched junction nucleotides: 6. The CDR3 runs 15 residues. Germline CDR1 SEHNR, CDR2 FQNEAQ (reference sequence). CDR3 residues: CASSSGQAPSYEQYF. DNA for the CDR3: TGTGCCAGCAGCTCCGGACAGGCTCCCTCCTACGAGCAGTACTTC.